Sequencing of this TCR beta chain was carried out in a study of metastatic and nonmetastatic thyroid tumors (dated by TCRdb to about 2020). As for the study more broadly: For patients with malignant and with benign thyroid disease, the researchers compared repertoires between peripheral blood samples and tumor or nodule tissue samples. Study-wide findings and limitations: In both blood and tumor samples, malignant tumors were reported to have significantly higher TCR beta diversity than benign nodules.

From the cysteine up to the phenylalanine, the CDR3 has a length of 13 residues. The retained sequence is limited to the CDR3, 39 bases, with the frame set at the first base. At the junction V is shortened by 5 bases and J by 4 bases, with 10 bases in between. From a lookup of the germline V gene, CDR1 and CDR2 are SGHTA and FQGTGA. The sample holds many counts of this clone. This clone's antigen is unknown. One base away there is no much larger clone; base qualities are not given. Before undergoing thyroid surgery, none of the patients had been given any kind of treatment. Using T-cell receptor beta sequencing, the study looked back at clinical samples from patients collected from the early 2010s to the late 2010s. The library was produced with PCR. The instrument was an Illumina HiSeq 4000. High-throughput sequencing was used to profile the TCR beta-chain CDR3 region of each patient. The paper's data handling went like this. A classifier to discriminate distant-metastatic papillary thyroid cancer patients was built from CDR3 differences across clinicopathological groups. The Shannon index was used to measure repertoire diversity, and the Morisita-Horn index was used to measure how similar tumor and blood repertoires were. TCRdb reanalyzed the raw reads on its own, using fastp at Q25 for trimming and MiXCR for clone calling, and kept in-frame beta chains. The V and J calls shown here were made by TCRdb, not taken from the authors' results. This sample holds about 40,000 clones; roughly a sixth were observed only once. The ten largest clonotypes hold around 4% of the sample.

Rearrangement joined TRBV7-3 to TRBJ2-3, with no D gene named confidently. The sample consisted of blood. The source of this sequence is a female donor with papillary thyroid cancer or a benign thyroid nodule (not recorded which). Some clones in this sample may be carry-over from other donors' samples. CDR3 reads: CASSNQGPDTQYF. In nucleotide form, the sequence is TGTGCCAGCAGCAACCAAGGGCCAGATACGCAGTATTTT.